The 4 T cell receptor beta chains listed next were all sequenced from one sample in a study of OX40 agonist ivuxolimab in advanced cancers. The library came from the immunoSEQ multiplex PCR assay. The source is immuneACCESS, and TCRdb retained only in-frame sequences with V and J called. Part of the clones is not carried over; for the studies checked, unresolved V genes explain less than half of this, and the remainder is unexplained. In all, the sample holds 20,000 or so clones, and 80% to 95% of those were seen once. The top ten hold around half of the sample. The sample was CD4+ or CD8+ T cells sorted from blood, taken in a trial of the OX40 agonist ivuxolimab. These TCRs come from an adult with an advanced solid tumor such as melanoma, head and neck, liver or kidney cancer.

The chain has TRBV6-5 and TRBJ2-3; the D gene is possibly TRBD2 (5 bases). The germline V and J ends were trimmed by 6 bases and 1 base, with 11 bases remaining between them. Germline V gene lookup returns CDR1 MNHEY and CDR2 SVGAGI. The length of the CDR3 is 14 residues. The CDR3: CASSLLVGTDTQYF. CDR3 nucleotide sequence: TGTGCCAGCAGCCTACTAGTGGGCACAGATACGCAGTATTTT.

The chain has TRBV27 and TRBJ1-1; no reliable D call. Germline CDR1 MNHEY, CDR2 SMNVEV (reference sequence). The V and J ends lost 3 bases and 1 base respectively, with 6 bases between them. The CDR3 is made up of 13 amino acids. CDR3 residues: CASSFWENTEAFF. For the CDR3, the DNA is TGTGCCAGCAGTTTTTGGGAGAACACTGAAGCTTTCTTT.

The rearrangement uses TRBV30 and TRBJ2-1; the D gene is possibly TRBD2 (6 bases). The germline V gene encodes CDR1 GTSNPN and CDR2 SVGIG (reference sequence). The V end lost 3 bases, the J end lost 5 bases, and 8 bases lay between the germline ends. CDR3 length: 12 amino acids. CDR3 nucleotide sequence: TGTGCCTGGAGGGGACTGAACAATGAGCAGTTCTTC. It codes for CAWRGLNNEQFF.

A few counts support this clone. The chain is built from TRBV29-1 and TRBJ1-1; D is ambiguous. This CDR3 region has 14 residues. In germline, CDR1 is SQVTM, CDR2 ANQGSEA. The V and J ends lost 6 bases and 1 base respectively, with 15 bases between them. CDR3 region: CSVGLDGSNTEAFF. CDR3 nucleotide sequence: TGCAGCGTAGGTCTTGACGGGTCGAACACTGAAGCTTTCTTT.